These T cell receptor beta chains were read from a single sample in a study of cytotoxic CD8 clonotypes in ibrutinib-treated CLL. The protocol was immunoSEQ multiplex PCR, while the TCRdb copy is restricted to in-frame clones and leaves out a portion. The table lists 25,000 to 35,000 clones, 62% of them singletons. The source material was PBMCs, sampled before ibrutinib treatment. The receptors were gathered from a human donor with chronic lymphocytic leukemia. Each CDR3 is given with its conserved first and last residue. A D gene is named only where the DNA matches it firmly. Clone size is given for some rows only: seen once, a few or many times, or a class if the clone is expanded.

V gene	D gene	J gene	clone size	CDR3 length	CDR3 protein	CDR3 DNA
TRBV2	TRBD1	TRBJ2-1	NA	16	CASSPWDRGFRNEQFF	TGTGCCAGCAGTCCGTGGGACAGGGGTTTTAGGAATGAGCAGTTCTTC
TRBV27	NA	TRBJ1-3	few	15	CASRQAMGVGNTIYF	TGTGCCAGCAGGCAAGCGATGGGTGTTGGAAACACCATATATTTT
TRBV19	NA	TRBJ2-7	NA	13	CASSGTPFYEQYF	TGTGCCAGTAGCGGGACACCTTTCTACGAGCAGTACTTC
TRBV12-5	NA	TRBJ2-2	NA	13	CASGFYPGGELFF	TGTGCTAGTGGTTTTTATCCCGGTGGGGAGCTGTTTTTT
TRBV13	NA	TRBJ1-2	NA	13	CASSLDPLYGYTF	TGTGCCAGCAGCTTAGATCCACTGTATGGCTACACCTTC
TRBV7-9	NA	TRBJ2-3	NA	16	CASSLASGVGTDTQYF	TGTGCCAGCAGCTTAGCGAGTGGGGTGGGCACAGATACGCAGTATTTT
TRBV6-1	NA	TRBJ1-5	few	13	CASSEGPTGPQHF	TGTGCCAGCAGTGAAGGGCCCACGGGGCCCCAGCATTTT
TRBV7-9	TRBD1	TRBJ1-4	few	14	CASSPAGQFEKLFF	TGTGCCAGCAGCCCCGCGGGACAGTTTGAAAAACTGTTTTTT
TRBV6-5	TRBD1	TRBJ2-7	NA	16	CASSYSLGTGTYEQYF	TGTGCCAGCAGTTACTCATTGGGGACAGGGACGTACGAGCAGTACTTC
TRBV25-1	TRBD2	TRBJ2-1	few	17	CASSEKESGRPYNEQFF	TGTGCCAGCAGTGAAAAGGAAAGCGGGAGGCCCTACAATGAGCAGTTCTTC
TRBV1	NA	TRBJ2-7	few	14	CTSSQAGGPREQYF	TGCACCAGCAGCCAAGCGGGAGGGCCGCGGGAGCAGTACTTC
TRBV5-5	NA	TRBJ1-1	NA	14	CASSLLAGNTEAFF	TGTGCCAGCAGCTTGTTGGCAGGGAACACTGAAGCTTTCTTT
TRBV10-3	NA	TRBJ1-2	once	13	CAISRQPSYGYTF	TGTGCCATCAGTAGACAGCCTAGCTATGGCTACACCTTC
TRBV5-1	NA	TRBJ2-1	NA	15	CASSWPLTAYNEQFF	TGCGCCAGCAGCTGGCCCTTGACGGCTTACAATGAGCAGTTCTTC
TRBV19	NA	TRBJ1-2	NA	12	CASRSVGYGYTF	TGTGCCAGTAGGAGCGTGGGCTATGGCTACACCTTC
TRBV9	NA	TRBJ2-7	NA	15	CASSVAVGSSYEQYF	TGTGCCAGCAGCGTAGCTGTCGGGAGCTCCTACGAGCAGTACTTC
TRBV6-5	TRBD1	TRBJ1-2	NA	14	CASSYSTGLRGYTF	TGTGCCAGCAGTTACTCGACAGGGCTTCGCGGCTACACCTTC
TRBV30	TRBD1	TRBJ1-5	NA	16	CAWGGQGSNLRQPQHF	TGTGCCTGGGGGGGACAGGGATCTAATCTACGTCAGCCCCAGCATTTT
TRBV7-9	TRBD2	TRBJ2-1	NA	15	CASSPLLAGFDEQFF	TGTGCCAGCAGCCCTCTGCTAGCGGGGTTCGATGAGCAGTTCTTC
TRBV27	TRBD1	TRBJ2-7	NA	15	CASSPMTGSSYEQYF	TGTGCCAGCAGCCCGATGACAGGGAGCTCCTACGAGCAGTACTTC
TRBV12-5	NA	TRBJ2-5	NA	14	CASGLGEGPETQYF	TGTGCTAGTGGTTTGGGTGAGGGACCGGAGACCCAGTACTTC
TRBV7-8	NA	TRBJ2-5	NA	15	CASSLEGQAVRTQYF	TGTGCCAGCAGCTTAGAGGGTCAGGCCGTCAGGACCCAGTACTTC
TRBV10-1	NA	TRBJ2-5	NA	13	CASSEATVETQYF	TGCGCCAGCAGTGAGGCCACGGTGGAGACCCAGTACTTC
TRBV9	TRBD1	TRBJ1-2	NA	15	CASSVAGGDNYGYTF	TGTGCCAGCAGCGTAGCAGGGGGCGATAACTATGGCTACACCTTC
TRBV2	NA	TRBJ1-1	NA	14	CASSLQGLSAEAFF	TGTGCCAGCAGTTTGCAGGGCTTATCGGCTGAAGCTTTCTTT
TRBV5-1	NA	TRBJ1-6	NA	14	CASSLGNRGSPLHF	TGCGCCAGCAGCTTGGGTAATAGGGGTTCACCCCTCCACTTT
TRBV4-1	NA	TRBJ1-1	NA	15	CASSRSRASNTEAFF	TGCGCCAGCAGCCGTTCAAGAGCCTCGAACACTGAAGCTTTCTTT
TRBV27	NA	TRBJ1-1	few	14	CASSLSRKGTEAFF	TGTGCCAGCAGTTTATCCCGAAAAGGGACTGAAGCTTTCTTT
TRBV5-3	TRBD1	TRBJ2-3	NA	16	CARSFGSHRGTDTQYF	TGTGCCAGAAGCTTTGGTAGCCACAGGGGTACAGATACGCAGTATTTT
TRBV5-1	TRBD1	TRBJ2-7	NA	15	CASSLGGQGFYEQYF	TGCGCCAGCAGCTTGGGAGGACAGGGGTTCTACGAGCAGTACTTC
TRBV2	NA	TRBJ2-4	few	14	CASIPPNEENIQYF	TGTGCCAGCATCCCCCCCAACGAAGAAAACATTCAGTACTTC
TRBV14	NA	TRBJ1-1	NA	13	CASSLQQNTEAFF	TGTGCCAGCAGCCTCCAGCAGAACACTGAAGCTTTCTTT
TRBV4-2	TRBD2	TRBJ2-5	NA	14	CASSPGGYQETQYF	TGTGCCAGCAGCCCGGGGGGGTACCAAGAGACCCAGTACTTC
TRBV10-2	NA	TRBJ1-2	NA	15	CASRANRRRNYGYTF	TGCGCCAGCAGGGCGAACAGGCGACGTAACTATGGCTACACCTTC
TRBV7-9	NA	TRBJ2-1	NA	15	CASSDSLKNDNEQFF	TGTGCCAGCAGCGACTCACTTAAAAACGACAATGAGCAGTTCTTC
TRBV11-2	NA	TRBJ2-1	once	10	CASSNNEQFF	TGTGCCAGCAGCAACAATGAGCAGTTCTTC
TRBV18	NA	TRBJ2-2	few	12	CASGPEGGELFF	TGTGCCAGCGGACCTGAAGGCGGGGAGCTGTTTTTT
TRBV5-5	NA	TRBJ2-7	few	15	CASSFGTGTSYEQYF	TGTGCCAGCAGCTTCGGGACGGGAACCTCCTACGAGCAGTACTTC
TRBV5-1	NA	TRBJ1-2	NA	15	CASRKRDGENYGYTF	TGCGCCAGCAGGAAGCGGGACGGTGAGAACTATGGCTACACCTTC
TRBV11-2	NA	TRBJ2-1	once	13	CASSLVTGREQFF	TGTGCCAGCAGCTTAGTCACGGGTCGGGAGCAGTTCTTC
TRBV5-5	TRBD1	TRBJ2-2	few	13	CASRATGAGELFF	TGTGCCAGCAGAGCCACAGGGGCCGGGGAGCTGTTTTTT
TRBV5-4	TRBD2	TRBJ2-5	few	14	CASSTGLAQETQYF	TGTGCCAGCAGCACCGGACTAGCGCAAGAGACCCAGTACTTC
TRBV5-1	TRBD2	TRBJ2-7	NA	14	CASSLAATSAEQYF	TGCGCCAGCAGCTTGGCGGCGACTAGCGCCGAGCAGTACTTC
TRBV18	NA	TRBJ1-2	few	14	CASRTGENNYGYTF	TGTGCCAGTCGCACGGGGGAGAATAACTATGGCTACACCTTC
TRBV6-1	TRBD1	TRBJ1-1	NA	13	CASSEGTGFEAFF	TGTGCCAGCAGTGAAGGGACAGGGTTTGAAGCTTTCTTT
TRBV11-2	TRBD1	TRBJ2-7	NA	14	CASSPGTGAYEQYF	TGTGCCAGCAGCCCCGGGACAGGGGCCTACGAGCAGTACTTC
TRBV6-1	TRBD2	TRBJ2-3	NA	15	CASSEVSGGTDTQYF	TGTGCCAGCAGTGAAGTGAGCGGGGGCACAGATACGCAGTATTTT
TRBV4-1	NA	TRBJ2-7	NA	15	CASSPTMDSIYEQYF	TGCGCCAGCAGCCCGACGATGGACAGTATATACGAGCAGTACTTC